Following are 19 T cell receptor beta chains from one sample sequenced in a study of shared clonotypes between healthy human individuals (TCRdb year 2020). Libraries came from the immunoSEQ multiplex PCR assay. TCRdb re-hosts the immuneACCESS table, in-frame sequences only. Its copies lack some clones; in the studies checked, an unresolved V gene accounts for under half of them, and the cause for the rest is not known. The sample profile shows approximately 2.3 million clones; more than 80% of them were found once. 0.35% to 0.5% of the sample goes to the ten largest clones. The sequenced sample consisted of naive CD4+ T cells from PBMCs. This specimen's cell subset or site label, per the study, means: CD45RA+ positively selected. These receptors were taken from a young man in good health. Some clones in this sample may be carry-over from other donors' samples.

This rearrangement joins TRBV19 to TRBJ2-1, with 11 bases fitting TRBD1. The CDR3 totals 15 residues. The germline V gene has CDR1 LNHDA and CDR2 SQIVND (reference sequence). The V and J ends lost 5 bases and 2 bases, in that order; junction bases with no gene match: 2. The CDR3 loop reads CASSSDRGPYNEQFF. As DNA, the CDR3 is TGTGCCAGTAGTTCGGACAGGGGGCCCTACAATGAGCAGTTCTTC.

The chain couples TRBV10-3 to TRBJ1-2; D might be TRBD1 (5 bases). There are 14 residues in the CDR3. The germline V gene encodes CDR1 ENHRY and CDR2 SYGVKD. Trimming shortened V by 2 bases and J by 4 bases, and 11 bases separated the two germline ends. The CDR3 DNA reads TGTGCCATCAGTGAGGCAGGGATAGGCTATGGCTACACCTTC. Translated: CAISEAGIGYGYTF.

The CDR3 DNA sequence: TGTGCCAGCACCCTCGGGGACCTCCGAAACACCGGGGAGCTGTTTTTT. It yields the protein CASTLGDLRNTGELFF. The chain is built from TRBV9 and TRBJ2-2, with D possibly called TRBD1 or TRBD2 (5 bases each). The V gene lost 6 bases and the J gene lost 2 bases, with 17 bases spanning the gap. CDR3 length: 16 amino acids. Per germline, CDR1 SGDLS and CDR2 YYNGEE.

The V and J genes are TRBV2 and TRBJ2-7; 9 bases are a match to TRBD1. The length of the CDR3 is 14 residues. Trimming at V came to 8 bases and at J to 2 bases, leaving 7 bases not matched to a gene. In germline, CDR1 is SNHLY, CDR2 FYNNEI. The CDR3 here is CASGRGQGAYEQYF. For the CDR3, the DNA is TGTGCCAGCGGGCGGGGACAGGGTGCCTACGAGCAGTACTTC.

V gene TRBV5-1 combines with J gene TRBJ1-1, with D perhaps TRBD1 (5 bases). CDR3 length: 16 residues. Germline values: CDR1 SGHRS, CDR2 YFSETQ. V shed 2 bases and J shed 5 bases, with 19 bases lying between them. The CDR3 loop is CASSFFGPTGGTEAFF. DNA of the CDR3: TGCGCCAGCAGCTTTTTCGGCCCGACGGGGGGGACTGAAGCTTTCTTT.

This clone was observed a handful of times. The sample carries other DNA sequences with the same CDR3. The V call is TRBV5-1, the J call TRBJ2-5; a weak D match, TRBD1 (6 bases). CDR1 is SGHRS, CDR2 YFSETQ, per germline. This CDR3 contains 14 residues. V gave up 0 bases and J gave up 3 bases, with 9 bases separating them. The CDR3 bases are TGCGCCAGCAGCTTGGGCGCAGGGGAAGAGACCCAGTACTTC. Protein sequence: CASSLGAGEETQYF.

This chain uses TRBV5-1 with TRBJ2-1; 10 bases are shared with TRBD2. The J segment lost 2 bases and the V segment lost 5 bases, leaving 7 bases of the junction unmatched. The CDR3 is 16 amino acids. Per germline, CDR1 SGHRS and CDR2 YFSETQ. The CDR3 sequence is CASSGASGRAYNEQFF. In nucleotides, the CDR3 is TGCGCCAGCAGTGGGGCAAGCGGGAGGGCCTACAATGAGCAGTTCTTC. Using reference TRBV5-1 and TRBJ2-1 for the parts outside the CDR3, the full variable domain is KAGVTQTPRYLIKTRGQQVTLSCSPISGHRSVSWYQQTPGQGLQFLFEYFSETQRNKGNFPGRFSGRQFSNSRSEMNVSTLELGDSALYLCASSGASGRAYNEQFFGPGTRLTVL.

J is TRBJ1-2 and V is TRBV29-1, with 8 bases fitting TRBD1. V shed 6 bases, J shed 7 bases, and the junction held 7 bases outside the gene matches. CDR3 length equals 12 residues. Germline assignment: CDR1 SQVTM and CDR2 ANQGSEA. The CDR3 loop is CSVGHTGGGYTF. The DNA for the CDR3 is TGCAGCGTCGGTCACACAGGGGGTGGCTACACCTTC.

The chain uses TRBV5-6 and TRBJ1-1; TRBD1 might be the D (5 bases). CDR1 is SGHDT, CDR2 YYEEEE, per germline. V gave up 2 bases and J gave up 6 bases, with 11 bases separating them. The CDR3 loop spans 13 amino acids. CDR3 nucleotides: TGTGCCAGCAGCTTTACCAGGGACGCTGAAGCTTTCTTT. Encoded protein: CASSFTRDAEAFF.

The chain links TRBV6-5 to TRBJ2-2; TRBD1 is a possible D gene (5 bases). Trimming cost V 0 bases and J 1 base, with 6 bases left between them. Per the germline V gene, CDR1 is MNHEY and CDR2 is SVGAGI. The CDR3 is 15 amino acids. The CDR3 nucleotides read TGTGCCAGCAGTTACTCAGGGGTGAACACCGGGGAGCTGTTTTTT. It codes for CASSYSGVNTGELFF.

The genes are TRBV7-2 and TRBJ1-4; D not certain. In germline, CDR1 is SGHTA, CDR2 FQGNSA. Trimming pared 3 bases from V and 7 bases from J, leaving 9 bases between. There are 13 residues in the CDR3. In nucleotides, the CDR3 is TGTGCCAGCAGCTTGAGGGTCCCTGAAAAACTGTTTTTT. Its translation: CASSLRVPEKLFF.

The rearrangement links TRBV5-1 to TRBJ2-7; 8 bases are shared with TRBD1. The V gene end was trimmed by 6 bases and the J gene end by 9 bases; junction bases not matched to a gene: 5. Looked up from germline, CDR1 is SGHRS and CDR2 is YFSETQ. The CDR3 sequence is 11 residues long. The CDR3, as DNA: TGCGCCAGCAAAGGGACAGGAGTGCAGTACTTC. This translates into CASKGTGVQYF.

The chain links TRBV7-3 to TRBJ2-1; D is ambiguous. Germline V gene lookup returns CDR1 SGHTA and CDR2 FQGTGA. Trimming removed 1 base at V and 1 base at J, with 11 bases between. The CDR3 contains 16 residues. The CDR3 reads CASSLKPGPSYNEQFF. The CDR3 region has the DNA TGTGCCAGCAGCTTAAAACCGGGTCCATCCTACAATGAGCAGTTCTTC.

This clone was counted once. The V and J genes are TRBV7-9 and TRBJ1-4; TRBD1 matches at 10 bases. The CDR3 covers 15 residues. Germline lookup yields CDR1 SEHNR and CDR2 FQNEAQ (reference sequence). V lost 5 bases and J lost 5; bases outside the gene matches: 5. The CDR3 DNA reads as TGTGCCAGCAGCCGAATGGACAGGGGGAATGAAAAACTGTTTTTT. Amino acids: CASSRMDRGNEKLFF.

On this clone itself: Other DNA sequences in this sample translate to the same CDR3. The rearrangement links TRBV18 to TRBJ2-3; D is possibly TRBD2 (5 bases). The length of the CDR3 is 14 residues. V was pared by 3 bases and J by 0 bases, with 7 bases between. Germline V CDR1 and CDR2: KGHSH, LQKENI. The DNA for the CDR3 is TGTGCCAGCTCACCCCGGAGGAGCACAGATACGCAGTATTTT. Protein: CASSPRRSTDTQYF.

In its sample, this clone was seen once. The genes are TRBV4-3 and TRBJ2-1; D may correspond to TRBD1 or TRBD2 (5 bases each). The germline CDR1 and CDR2 sequences are LGHNA and YSLEER. This CDR3 comprises 12 residues. V shed 0 bases and J shed 9 bases, with 6 bases lying between them. The CDR3 DNA reads TGCGCCAGCAGCCAAGACGGGACTGAGCAGTTCTTC. Translated, it gives CASSQDGTEQFF.

This clone showed up just once. The chain has TRBV2 and TRBJ2-1, with D possibly matching TRBD2 (6 bases). There are 15 residues in the CDR3. V lost 2 bases and J 0 bases, leaving 8 bases between the germline ends. Germline CDR1 is SNHLY and CDR2 is FYNNEI. As DNA, the CDR3 is TGTGCCAGCAGTGAAAGCGGGCACTCCTACAATGAGCAGTTCTTC. Translated, it gives CASSESGHSYNEQFF.

This rearrangement joins TRBV11-2 to TRBJ2-5; D may be TRBD1 (5 bases). Germline V CDR1 and CDR2: SGHAT, FQNNGV. The germline V and J ends were trimmed by 6 bases and 0 bases, with 14 bases remaining between them. The CDR3 runs to 15 residues. The CDR3 nucleotides read TGTGCCAGCAGTAGGTCAGGGATCAACCAAGAGACCCAGTACTTC. Translated, it gives CASSRSGINQETQYF.

The V call is TRBV6-6, the J call TRBJ1-1; 8 bases line up with TRBD1. Germline V gives CDR1 MNHNY, CDR2 SVGAGI (reference sequence). Trimming took 7 bases from V and 3 from J; bases not matched to a gene: 7. The CDR3 covers 14 residues. CDR3 residues: CASKGQTGDTEAFF. The CDR3 DNA reads as TGTGCCAGCAAGGGTCAGACAGGGGACACTGAAGCTTTCTTT.